This T cell receptor (beta chain) originates from a study of CD4 T cells in relation to SARS-CoV-2 and coronaviruses (dated by TCRdb to the early 2020s). Concerning the study at large: In the ViraFEST assay, PBMCs were grown with antigen for approximately 10 days, and TCR beta CDR3s were then sequenced to identify antigen-specific clonal expansions. The Adaptive Biotechnologies TCR-sequencing kit was used for samples from three pre-COVID donors and for the naive versus memory experiments, whereas the other data were Illumina-based. Patient-derived lymphoblastoid cell lines were used to map the HLA restriction of shared crossreactive spike epitopes. An HIV-1 Nef peptide pool or a culture without peptide was used as the negative reference condition. For other donors in the study, expansion assays were sequenced with a different, Illumina-based TCR-beta assay. At the level of individual TCR clonotypes, the study evaluated whether memory CD4+ T cells crossreact between the spike proteins of SARS-CoV-2 and those of common cold coronaviruses. Study-wide findings and limitations: No donor contributed both pre-pandemic and post-infection samples, which limited tracing the source of pre-existing responses. Significantly weaker SARS-CoV-2-driven expansion was shown by crossreactive clones than by monoreactive clones, consistent with antigenic imprinting. The study was constrained by small numbers of patients and of tested TCRs. Since the crossreactivity analysis centred on spike protein, crossreactivity against other viral proteins was not assessed. Around three fifths of donors had memory CD4+ clonotypes that crossrecognized SARS-CoV-2 and at least one common cold coronavirus spike.

The germline V gene (reference sequence) sets CDR1 to LGHDT and CDR2 to YNNKEL. From its cysteine to its phenylalanine, the CDR3 spans 15 amino acids. Just the 45-base CDR3 DNA is kept, in frame starting at base 1. Unmatched junction bases come to 4, with V trimmed by 1 base and J by 2 bases. About this clone itself: This clone's antigen is unknown. No clone much larger than this one lies a single base away; base qualities are absent.

The receptor library was made with the immunoSEQ multiplex PCR assay. In the original analysis: During preprocessing, nonproductive sequences were removed, along with CDR3s that did not begin with C, did not end with F or W, or were shorter than 7 amino acids. The MANAFEST web app was used to call antigen-specific clonotypes on the basis of expansion compared with the reference and with other culture wells. A clone was considered positive if significant expansion relative to the reference culture was observed in 2 of 3 replicate wells at an FDR below 0.05. For a clone to be considered positive, significant expansion relative to all other tandem wells and an odds ratio above 5 were also required. Pairwise Levenshtein distance, computed with the stringdist R package after three terminal residues were trimmed from each end, was used as the measure of CDR3 homology. TCRdb obtained this table from immuneACCESS and retained in-frame rearrangements with V and J assigned. These tables miss some clones; where compared with another copy, unresolved V genes account for less than half of the shortfall, and the remainder is unexplained. The DNA gave D and trimming, while V, J and clone size come from that table. In all, the sample holds more than 15,000 clones, and around 78% of those were seen once. The ten largest make up about a fifth of the sample.

CD4+ T cells from unexposed donors were collected before the COVID-19 pandemic (2011-2018). The EasySep CD4+ T cell isolation kit was used to isolate CD4+ T cells once the cultures had run for roughly eleven days. Unexposed donor CD4+ T cells were tested for reactivity to SARS-CoV-2 S and N and four common cold coronavirus spike pools, as cell number allowed. About 1.8 million PBMCs per well were cultured in IMDM with about 5% human AB serum and 9.5 to 10 IU/ml IL-2. Half of the culture medium was replaced with fresh IL-2-containing medium on days 3 and 7. Each peptide culture condition was generally run in triplicate replicate wells. The leukapheresis product for the unexposed donors was obtained through commercial purchase. Ficoll-Paque PLUS gradient centrifugation was used to isolate PBMCs from either whole blood or leukapheresis product. PBMCs were either cryopreserved at -140 degrees C or used fresh in the expansion assay. The QIAamp Micro DNA Kit was used to extract genomic DNA from the CD4+ T cells.

The receptor was isolated from a human donor in good health. Sequencing input: CD4+ T cells from PBMCs, cultured in vitro. Recombination connected TRBV3-1 (or the pseudogene TRBV3-2) to TRBJ2-5, and TRBD1 matches 7 of the central bases. The CDR3 region: CASSQAGTAQETQYF. DNA sequence: TGTGCCAGCAGCCAAGCCGGGACAGCACAAGAGACCCAGTACTTC.